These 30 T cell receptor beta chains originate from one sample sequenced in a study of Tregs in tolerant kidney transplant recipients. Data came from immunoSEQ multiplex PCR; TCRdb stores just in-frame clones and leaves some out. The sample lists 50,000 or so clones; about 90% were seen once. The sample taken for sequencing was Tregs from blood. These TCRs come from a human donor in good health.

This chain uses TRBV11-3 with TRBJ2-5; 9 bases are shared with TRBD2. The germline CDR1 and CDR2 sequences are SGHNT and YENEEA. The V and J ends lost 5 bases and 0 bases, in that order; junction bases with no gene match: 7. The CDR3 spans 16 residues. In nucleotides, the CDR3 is TGTGCCAGCAGCCAAGGCACTAGCGGGCACCAAGAGACCCAGTACTTC. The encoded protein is CASSQGTSGHQETQYF.

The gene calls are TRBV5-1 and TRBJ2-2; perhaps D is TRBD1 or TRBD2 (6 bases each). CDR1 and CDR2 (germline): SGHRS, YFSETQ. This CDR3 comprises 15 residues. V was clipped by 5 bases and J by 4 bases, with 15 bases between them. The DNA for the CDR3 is TGCGCCAGCAGAGAGGGGGGAGGCCGCACCGGGGAGCTGTTTTTT. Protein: CASREGGGRTGELFF.

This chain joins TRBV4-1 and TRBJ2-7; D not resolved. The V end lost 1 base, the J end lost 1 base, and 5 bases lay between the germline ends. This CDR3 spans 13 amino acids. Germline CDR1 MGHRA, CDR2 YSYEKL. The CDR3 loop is CASSQVLSYEQYF. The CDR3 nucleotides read TGCGCCAGCAGCCAAGTACTGTCCTACGAGCAGTACTTC.

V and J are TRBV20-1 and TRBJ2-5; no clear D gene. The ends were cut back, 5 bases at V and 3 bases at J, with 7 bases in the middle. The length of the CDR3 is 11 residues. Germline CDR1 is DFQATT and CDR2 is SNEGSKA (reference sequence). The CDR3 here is CSAAEKETQYF. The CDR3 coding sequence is TGCAGTGCTGCCGAGAAAGAGACCCAGTACTTC.

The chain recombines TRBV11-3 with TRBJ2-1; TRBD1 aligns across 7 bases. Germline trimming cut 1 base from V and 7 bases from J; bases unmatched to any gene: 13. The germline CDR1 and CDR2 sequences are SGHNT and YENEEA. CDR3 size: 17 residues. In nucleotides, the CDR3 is TGTGCCAGCAGCTTAGCTCTTTTCGACAGGGTCCCTAATGAGCAGTTCTTC. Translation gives CASSLALFDRVPNEQFF. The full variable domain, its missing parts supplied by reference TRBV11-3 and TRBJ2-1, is EAGVVQSPRYKIIEKKQPVAFWCNPISGHNTLYWYLQNLGQGPELLIRYENEEAVDDSQLPKDRFSAERLKGVDSTLKIQPAELGDSAVYLCASSLALFDRVPNEQFFGPGTRLTVL.

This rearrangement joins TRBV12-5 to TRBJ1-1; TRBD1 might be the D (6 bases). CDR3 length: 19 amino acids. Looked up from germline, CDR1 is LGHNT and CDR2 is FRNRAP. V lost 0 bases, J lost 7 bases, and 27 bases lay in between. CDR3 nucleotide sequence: TGTGCTAGTGGTTTGGTAGCCGGTCGAGTAATGGGGGCCGCCGGTGAAGCTTTCTTT. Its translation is CASGLVAGRVMGAAGEAFF.

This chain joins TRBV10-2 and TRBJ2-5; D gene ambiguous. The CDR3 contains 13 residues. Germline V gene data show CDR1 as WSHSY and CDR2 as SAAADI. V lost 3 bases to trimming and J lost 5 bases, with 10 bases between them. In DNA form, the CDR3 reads TGCGCCAGCAGTGAAGCGAGCCCGGAGACCCAGTACTTC. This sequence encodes CASSEASPETQYF.

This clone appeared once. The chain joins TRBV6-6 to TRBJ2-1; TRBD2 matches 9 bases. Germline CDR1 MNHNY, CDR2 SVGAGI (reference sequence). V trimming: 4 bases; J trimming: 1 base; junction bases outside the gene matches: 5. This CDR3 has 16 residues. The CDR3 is CASSWGLAFSYNEQFF. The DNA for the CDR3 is TGTGCCAGCAGTTGGGGACTAGCCTTTTCCTACAATGAGCAGTTCTTC.

CDR3 DNA sequence: TGTGCCAGTAGTGGAAGGGTCGGTCAGCCCCAGCATTTT. Translated, it gives CASSGRVGQPQHF. The V gene is TRBV19, the J gene TRBJ1-5; D gene ambiguous. The CDR3 runs 13 residues. Germline CDR1 LNHDA, CDR2 SQIVND (reference sequence). Between the trimmed V and J ends, which lost 5 bases and 6 bases, there was a span of 11 bases.

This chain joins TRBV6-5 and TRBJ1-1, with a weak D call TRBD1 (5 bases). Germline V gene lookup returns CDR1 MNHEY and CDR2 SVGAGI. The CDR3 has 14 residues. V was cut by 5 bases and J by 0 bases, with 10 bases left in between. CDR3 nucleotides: TGTGCCAGCAGTCGACAGATTATGAACACTGAAGCTTTCTTT. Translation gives CASSRQIMNTEAFF.

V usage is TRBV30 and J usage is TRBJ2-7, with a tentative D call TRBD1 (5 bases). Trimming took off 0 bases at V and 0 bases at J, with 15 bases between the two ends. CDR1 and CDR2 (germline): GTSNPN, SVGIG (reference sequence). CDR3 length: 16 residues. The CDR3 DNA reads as TGTGCCTGGAGTGTAGGGGCAGGGCCTAGCTCCTACGAGCAGTACTTC. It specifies CAWSVGAGPSSYEQYF.

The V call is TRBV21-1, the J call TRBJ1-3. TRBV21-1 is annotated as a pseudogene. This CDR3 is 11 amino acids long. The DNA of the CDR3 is TGTGCCAGCACCCCCGGGGACACCATATATTTT. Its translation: CASTPGDTIYF.

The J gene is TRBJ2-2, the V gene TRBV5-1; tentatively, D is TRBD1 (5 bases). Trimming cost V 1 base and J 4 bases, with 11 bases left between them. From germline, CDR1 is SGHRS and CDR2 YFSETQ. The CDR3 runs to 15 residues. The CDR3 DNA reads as TGCGCCAGCAGCTTGCTATCAGGGCTCACCGGGGAGCTGTTTTTT. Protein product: CASSLLSGLTGELFF.

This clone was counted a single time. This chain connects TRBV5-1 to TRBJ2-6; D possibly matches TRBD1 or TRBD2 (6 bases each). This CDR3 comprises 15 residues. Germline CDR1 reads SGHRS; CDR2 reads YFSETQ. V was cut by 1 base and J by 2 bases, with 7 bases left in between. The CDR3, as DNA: TGCGCCAGCAGCTTGAGGGGGGCTGGGGCCAACGTCCTGACTTTC. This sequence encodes CASSLRGAGANVLTF.

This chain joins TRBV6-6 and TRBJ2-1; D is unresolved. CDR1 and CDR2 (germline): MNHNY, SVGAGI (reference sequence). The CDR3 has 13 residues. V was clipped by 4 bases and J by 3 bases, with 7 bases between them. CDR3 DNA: TGTGCCAGCAGTTCCCCGAACTACAATGAGCAGTTCTTC. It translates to CASSSPNYNEQFF.

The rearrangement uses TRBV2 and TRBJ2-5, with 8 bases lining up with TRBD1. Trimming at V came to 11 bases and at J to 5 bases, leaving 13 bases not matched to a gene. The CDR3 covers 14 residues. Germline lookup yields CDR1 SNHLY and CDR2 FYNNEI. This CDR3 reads CAGTGTGSRETQYF. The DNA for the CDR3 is TGTGCCGGGACCGGGACAGGCTCCAGGGAGACCCAGTACTTC.

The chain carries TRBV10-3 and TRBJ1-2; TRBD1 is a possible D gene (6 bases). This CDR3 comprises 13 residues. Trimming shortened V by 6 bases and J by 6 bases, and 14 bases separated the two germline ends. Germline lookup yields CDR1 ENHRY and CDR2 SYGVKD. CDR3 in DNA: TGTGCCATCAGGGAACAGGGAGATGATGGCTACACCTTC. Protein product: CAIREQGDDGYTF.

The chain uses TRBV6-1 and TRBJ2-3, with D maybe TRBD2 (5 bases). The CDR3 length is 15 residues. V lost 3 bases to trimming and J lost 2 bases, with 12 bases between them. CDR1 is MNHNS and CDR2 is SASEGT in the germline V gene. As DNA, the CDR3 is TGTGCCAGCAGTGATGTGAGCGGATTCACAGATACGCAGTATTTT. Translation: CASSDVSGFTDTQYF.

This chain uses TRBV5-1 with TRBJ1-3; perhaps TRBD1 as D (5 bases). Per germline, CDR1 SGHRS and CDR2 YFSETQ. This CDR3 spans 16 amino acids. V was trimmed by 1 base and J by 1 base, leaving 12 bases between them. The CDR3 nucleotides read TGCGCCAGCAGCTTGTGGGGGGAGCTTTCTGGAAACACCATATATTTT. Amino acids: CASSLWGELSGNTIYF.

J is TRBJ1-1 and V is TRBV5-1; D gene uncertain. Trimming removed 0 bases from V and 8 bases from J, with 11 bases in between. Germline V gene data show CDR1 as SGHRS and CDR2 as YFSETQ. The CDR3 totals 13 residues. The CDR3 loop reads CASSLATQSEAFF. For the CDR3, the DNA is TGCGCCAGCAGCTTGGCTACCCAGTCAGAAGCTTTCTTT.

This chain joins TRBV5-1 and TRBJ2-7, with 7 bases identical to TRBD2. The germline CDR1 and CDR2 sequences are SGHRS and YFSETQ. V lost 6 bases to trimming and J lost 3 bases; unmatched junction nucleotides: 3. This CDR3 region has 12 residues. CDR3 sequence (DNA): TGCGCCAGCAAGGGACTACACTACGAGCAGTACTTC. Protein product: CASKGLHYEQYF.

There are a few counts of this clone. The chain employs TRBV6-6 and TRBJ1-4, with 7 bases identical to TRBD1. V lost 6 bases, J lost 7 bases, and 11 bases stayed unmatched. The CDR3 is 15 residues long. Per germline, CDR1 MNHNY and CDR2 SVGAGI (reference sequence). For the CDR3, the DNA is TGTGCCAGCAGCCGCGACAGGGAGGGAGGTGAAAAACTGTTTTTT. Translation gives CASSRDREGGEKLFF.

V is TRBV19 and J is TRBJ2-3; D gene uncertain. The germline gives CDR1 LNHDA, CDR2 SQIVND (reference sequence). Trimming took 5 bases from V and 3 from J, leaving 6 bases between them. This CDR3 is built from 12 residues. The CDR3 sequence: CASSRWTDTQYF. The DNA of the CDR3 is TGTGCCAGTAGTCGTTGGACAGATACGCAGTATTTT.

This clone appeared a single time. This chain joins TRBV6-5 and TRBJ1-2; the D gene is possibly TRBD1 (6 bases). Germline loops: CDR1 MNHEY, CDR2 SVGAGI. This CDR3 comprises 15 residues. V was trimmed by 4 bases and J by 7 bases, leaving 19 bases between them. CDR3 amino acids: CASSSLRGADGGYTF. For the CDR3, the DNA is TGTGCCAGCAGTTCCCTGAGGGGGGCAGACGGTGGCTACACCTTC.

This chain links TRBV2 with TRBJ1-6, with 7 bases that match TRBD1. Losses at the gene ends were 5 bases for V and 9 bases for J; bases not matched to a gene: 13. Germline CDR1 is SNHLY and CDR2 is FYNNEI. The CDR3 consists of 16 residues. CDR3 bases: TGTGCCAGCAGTTTGACAGGGAACGGCAATCGTTCACCCCTCCACTTT. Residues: CASSLTGNGNRSPLHF.

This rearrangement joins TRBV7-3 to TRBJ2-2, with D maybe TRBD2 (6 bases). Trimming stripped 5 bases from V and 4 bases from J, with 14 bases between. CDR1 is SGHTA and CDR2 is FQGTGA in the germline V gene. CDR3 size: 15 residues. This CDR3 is CASSLGLSLTGELFF. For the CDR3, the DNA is TGTGCCAGCAGCCTGGGACTTAGTCTCACCGGGGAGCTGTTTTTT.

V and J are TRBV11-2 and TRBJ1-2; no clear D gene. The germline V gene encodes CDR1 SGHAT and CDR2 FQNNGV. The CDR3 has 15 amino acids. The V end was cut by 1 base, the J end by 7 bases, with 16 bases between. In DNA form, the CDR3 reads TGTGCCAGCAGCTTAGGGGTCGAGGGAGTCGTTGGCTACACCTTC. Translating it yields CASSLGVEGVVGYTF.

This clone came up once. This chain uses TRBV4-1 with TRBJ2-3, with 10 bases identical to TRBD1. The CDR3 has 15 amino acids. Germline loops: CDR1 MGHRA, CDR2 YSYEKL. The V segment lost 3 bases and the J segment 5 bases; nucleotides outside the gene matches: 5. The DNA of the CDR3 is TGCGCCAGCAGCCAGGAAGACAGGGGGCGAGATACGCAGTATTTT. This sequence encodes CASSQEDRGRDTQYF.

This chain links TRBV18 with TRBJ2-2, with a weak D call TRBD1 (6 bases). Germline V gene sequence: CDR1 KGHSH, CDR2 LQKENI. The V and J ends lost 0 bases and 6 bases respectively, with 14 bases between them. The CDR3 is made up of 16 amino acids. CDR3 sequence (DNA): TGTGCCAGCTCACCACCCCTCGGGGACAAGGCCGGGGAGCTGTTTTTT. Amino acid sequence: CASSPPLGDKAGELFF.

The CDR3 DNA reads TGTGCCAGCTCACAAGGACAGCACTATGGCTACACCTTC. Protein: CASSQGQHYGYTF. This chain joins TRBV18 and TRBJ1-2, with a tentative D call TRBD1 (6 bases). Trimming left V 4 bases short and J 3 bases short, with 9 bases between. CDR3 length: 13 amino acids. Germline values: CDR1 KGHSH, CDR2 LQKENI.